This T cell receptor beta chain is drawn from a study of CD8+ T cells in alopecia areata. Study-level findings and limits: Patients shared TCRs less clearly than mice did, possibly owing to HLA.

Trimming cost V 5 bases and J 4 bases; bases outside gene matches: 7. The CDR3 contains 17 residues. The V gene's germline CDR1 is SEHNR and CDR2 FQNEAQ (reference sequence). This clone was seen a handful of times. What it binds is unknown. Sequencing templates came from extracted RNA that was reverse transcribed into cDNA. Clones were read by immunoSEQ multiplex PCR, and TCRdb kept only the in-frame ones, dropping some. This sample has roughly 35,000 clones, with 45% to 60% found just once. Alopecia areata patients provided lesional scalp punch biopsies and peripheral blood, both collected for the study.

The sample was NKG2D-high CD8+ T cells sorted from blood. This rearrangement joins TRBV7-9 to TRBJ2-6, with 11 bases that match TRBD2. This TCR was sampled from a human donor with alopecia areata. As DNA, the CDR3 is TGTGCCAGCAGCCCAACTAGCGGGAGTGCGGGGGCCAACGTCCTGACTTTC. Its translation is CASSPTSGSAGANVLTF.